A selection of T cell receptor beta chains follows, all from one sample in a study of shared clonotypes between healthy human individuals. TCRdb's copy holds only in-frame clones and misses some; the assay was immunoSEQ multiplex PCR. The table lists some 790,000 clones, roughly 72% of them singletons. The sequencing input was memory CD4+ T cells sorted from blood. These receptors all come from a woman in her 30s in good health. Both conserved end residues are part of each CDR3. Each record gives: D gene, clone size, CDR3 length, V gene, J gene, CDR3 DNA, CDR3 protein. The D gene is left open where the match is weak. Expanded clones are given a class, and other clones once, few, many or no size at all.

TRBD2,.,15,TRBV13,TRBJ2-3,TGTGCCAGCAGCCGTAGCGGGAGAGAGGGAGATACGCAGTATTTT,CASSRSGREGDTQYF
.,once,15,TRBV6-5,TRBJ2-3,TGTGCCAGCAGGAGTAGCGGTCTTCGCACAGATACGCAGTATTTT,CASRSSGLRTDTQYF
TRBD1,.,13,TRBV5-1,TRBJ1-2,TGCGCCAGCAGCTTACAGGGGTTGGAGGGCTACACCTTC,CASSLQGLEGYTF
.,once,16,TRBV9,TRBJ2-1,TGTGCCAGCAGCGTAGACAGCCAGAGCTCCTACAATGAGCAGTTCTTC,CASSVDSQSSYNEQFF
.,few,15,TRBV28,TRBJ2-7,TGTGCCAGCAGTGTAGACAGAATTTCCCTCTACGAGCAGTACTTC,CASSVDRISLYEQYF
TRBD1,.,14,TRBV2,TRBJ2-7,TGTGCCAGCTACCTAGACAGGGGAGTACGCGAGCAGTACTTC,CASYLDRGVREQYF
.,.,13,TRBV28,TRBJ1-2,TGTGCCAGTCAAGGGGGGGGACGCTATGGCTACACCTTC,CASQGGGRYGYTF
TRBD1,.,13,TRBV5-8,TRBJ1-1,TGTGCCAGCAGCTTCCGGAGGGACAGAGAAGCTTTCTTT,CASSFRRDREAFF
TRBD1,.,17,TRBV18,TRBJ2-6,TGTGCCAGCTCACCGGGACAGATTCGCTCTGGGGCCAACGTCCTGACTTTC,CASSPGQIRSGANVLTF
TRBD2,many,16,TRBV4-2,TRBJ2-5,TGTGCCAGCAGCCAAGAGGGGGATAGCGGGAGAGAGACCCAGTACTTC,CASSQEGDSGRETQYF
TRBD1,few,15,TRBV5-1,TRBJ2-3,TGCGCCAGCAGCCTCCGGGACAGAGACCGAGATACGCAGTATTTT,CASSLRDRDRDTQYF
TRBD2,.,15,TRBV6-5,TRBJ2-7,TGTGCCAGCAGTTCTAGCGGGAGCTCCTGGTACGAGCAGTACTTC,CASSSSGSSWYEQYF
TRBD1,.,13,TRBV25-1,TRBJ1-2,TGTGCCAGCAGAACCACAGGGGGAGGCGGCTACACCTTC,CASRTTGGGGYTF
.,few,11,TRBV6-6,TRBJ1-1,TGTGCCAGCAGGAATAGGACCGAGGCTTTCTTT,CASRNRTEAFF
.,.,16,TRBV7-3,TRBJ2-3,TGTGCCAGCAGCTCCACCCCGGGGCCGGCGGCAGATACGCAGTATTTT,CASSSTPGPAADTQYF
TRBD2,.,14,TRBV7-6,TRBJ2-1,TGTGCCAGCAGCGGGACTAGCGGGAGTAGTGAGCAGTTCTTC,CASSGTSGSSEQFF
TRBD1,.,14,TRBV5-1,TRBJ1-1,TGCGCCAGCAGCGGAAGACAGGGAAACACTGAAGCTTTCTTT,CASSGRQGNTEAFF
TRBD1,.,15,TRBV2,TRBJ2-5,TGTGCCAGCAGGGCGGGACAGGGCCCGTGGGAGACCCAGTACTTC,CASRAGQGPWETQYF
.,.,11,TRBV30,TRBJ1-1,TGTGCCTGGGACAAGAGAACTGAAGCTTTCTTT,CAWDKRTEAFF
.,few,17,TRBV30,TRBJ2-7,TGTGCCTGGAGTTCCAACAGGATTCCTACCTTTGGCTACGAGCAGTACTTC,CAWSSNRIPTFGYEQYF
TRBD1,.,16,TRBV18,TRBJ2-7,TGTGCCAGCTCACGCGGACAGGGGGGCAAAACCTACGAGCAGTACTTC,CASSRGQGGKTYEQYF
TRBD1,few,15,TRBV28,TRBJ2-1,TGTGCCAGCAGTTTTTGGCAGGGGGTTTACAATGAGCAGTTCTTC,CASSFWQGVYNEQFF
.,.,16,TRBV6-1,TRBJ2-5,TGTGCCAGCAGTGAAACGCAGGCGAAATTTCAAGAGACCCAGTACTTC,CASSETQAKFQETQYF
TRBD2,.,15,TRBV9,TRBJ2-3,TGTGCCAGCAGCGCCCGCCGGGGGGTGGGGGATACGCAGTATTTT,CASSARRGVGDTQYF
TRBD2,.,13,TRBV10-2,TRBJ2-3,TGCGCCAGTGGACTAGCGGGAGGGGATACGCAGTATTTT,CASGLAGGDTQYF
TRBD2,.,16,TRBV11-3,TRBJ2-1,TGTGCCAGCAGCTTACGACTAGCGGGAGCAACGGGTGAGCAGTTCTTC,CASSLRLAGATGEQFF
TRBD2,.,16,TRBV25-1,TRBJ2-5,TGTGCCAGCAGTGAAGGGCAGCGGGACCTACAAGAGACCCAGTACTTC,CASSEGQRDLQETQYF
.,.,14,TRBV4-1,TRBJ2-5,TGCGCCAGCAGCCAAGAGGAGGGTCTTGAGACCCAGTACTTC,CASSQEEGLETQYF